This record looks at one TCR beta chain sequence and its context. The target of this receptor is not known. The sample holds no much larger clone one base away, and base qualities are not on file. The data were obtained in a study of shared clonotypes between healthy human individuals (dated by TCRdb to 2018 to 2020). For the study in its entirety: Two women and a few men aged 18 to 49 years were included in the cohort. For each donor, three plates each were used for CD4 naive and CD4 memory, two plates were used for CD8 naive, and one plate was used for CD8 memory. To estimate repertoire size and how much clonotypes are shared between individuals, the study performed deep sequencing of blood TCR repertoires from 4 to 6 healthy adults. To increase sequencing depth and limit assay-specific biases, different laboratories used diverse techniques to prepare libraries and sequence TCR repertoires. Leukapheresis yielded between about 0.85 and 9.5 billion PBMCs per donor. What the authors observed across the whole study: Estimated clonotype richness was generally larger for naive than for memory subsets. The small number of donors limited the genetic and exposure-history diversity represented. Pairwise subsampling led to the expectation that sequencing depth would affect the degree of clonotype sharing among donors. About 5% of naive CD4, 3.5% of naive CD8, 2.3% of memory CD4, and roughly 0.4% of memory CD8 clonotypes were shared across a few donors. Sampling was limited to blood, and TCR repertoires in tissue likely differ from TCR repertoires in blood. Compared with non-shared clonotypes, the clonotypes found in all four sorted-subset donors had higher generation probabilities. Rarefaction of sorted-subset datasets indicated incomplete sequencing despite the large sequencing depth.

For the CD8 naive samples, CD45RO-negative cells were positively selected for CCR7, yielding a CD45RA+CCR7+ population from which TemRA cells were excluded. The donors were healthy, HIV-negative adults with no recently reported acute infections or vaccinations. Only Caucasian adults living in Nashville, Tennessee, USA were represented among the donors. Blood was obtained by leukapheresis, after which PBMCs were separated by Ficoll-Histopaque density gradient centrifugation and cryopreserved in liquid nitrogen vapor phase. Purity and quantity of every magnetically sorted T cell population were checked by analytical flow cytometry. Each sorted fraction had its genomic DNA isolated and then quantified by UV absorbance on a Nanodrop 2000c. Taken from cysteine to phenylalanine, the CDR3 has 15 residues. Solely the CDR3 DNA is kept, with 45 bases framed from the first base. Using the deep immunoSEQ assay, multiplex PCR amplified TCR CDR3 regions from genomic DNA. Extracted genomic DNA from each cell subset was distributed evenly across all wells of several immunoSEQ 96-well plates, and each plate was treated as a replicate. Each replicate PCR for sorted subsets received about 0.2 ug genomic DNA, equal to roughly 30,000 T cell genomes. Purified libraries were measured with a Qubit 3.0 fluorometer, size-checked on a Bioanalyzer 2100, and measured again with the KAPA Library Quantification kit. Every immunoSEQ 96-well plate was sequenced on a dedicated single-read 150-cycle Illumina NextSeq 550 flow cell. The study's processing was this. Because the immunoSEQ output held only junctional sequences and lacked quality scores, the filtering could not match the filtering applied to full-length reads. To assign V/J genes and CDR3, sequences were annotated using PyIR, a Python wrapper for IgBLAST v1.9, with IMGT germline references. Reads were filtered out if the reads had weak V/J assignments (E-value above 1e-6), no CDR3, stop codons, out-of-frame junctions, or ambiguous translated residues. V3J clonotypes were defined as sequences sharing an identical inferred V gene, J gene, and CDR3 amino acid sequence. The percentage overlap between two repertoires was calculated by dividing the number of shared unique clonotypes by the size of the smaller repertoire. RTK rarefaction, the Chao1 estimator, and Recon v2.1 estimates of unobserved clonotypes were used to assess repertoire richness. Generation probabilities were computed with OLGA for all TCRbeta clonotypes obtained by the gDNA method from several donors. The table was pulled from immuneACCESS by TCRdb, which kept in-frame rearrangements only. Such tables lose some clones; where checked, under half of the loss comes from unresolved V genes, and the rest has no known cause. D and trimming come from the DNA, and the V and J calls and clone size come from that table. This sample holds around 2.1 million clones; 90% to 95% were observed only once. The ten largest make up about 1.5% of the sample.

This sequence was found in a man aged 18 to 29 in good health. Some clones in this sample may be carry-over from other donors' samples. The specimen was naive CD8+ T cells from PBMCs. The cell subset or site label here, explained by the study, means: CD45RA+CCR7+. The rearranged chain carries TRBV21-1 and TRBJ2-1; TRBD1 is the table's D call, not checked against the DNA. TRBV21-1 is an annotated pseudogene. The DNA sequence is as follows: TGTGCCAGCAGCAAAGCAACAGAGTCCAACCATGAGCAGTTCTTC. Its coded protein is CASSKATESNHEQFF.